This entry concerns a single T cell receptor beta chain. Researchers collected about 9.1 milliliters of peripheral blood from every single donor. A second roughly 7 to 11 cycle PCR used barcoded and J-beta primers. TCRdb reprocessed the 5' RACE reads via MiXCR and lists one record per CDR3 protein. The sample lists some 940,000 distinct CDR3 sequences; 25% to 30% were seen once. The sample comes from a study of blood T cells in healthy people across ages. This sample also appeared in a second study, on T cells of mothers and their children.

Sequencing used blood. This receptor was obtained from a woman between 40 and 55 years old in good health.

CDR3 in DNA: TGTGCCAGCAGAAGCCCCCCAGGGTCCATGAACACTGAAGCTTTCTTT. It is translated as CASRSPPGSMNTEAFF. The V gene is TRBV7-9, the J gene TRBJ1-1, with D maybe TRBD1 (5 bases). Trimming cost V 6 bases and J 0 bases, with 17 bases left between them. Per germline, CDR1 SEHNR and CDR2 FQNEAQ (reference sequence). The CDR3 is made up of 16 amino acids.